In this sample, the clone carrying this T cell receptor (beta chain) turned up a few times. The target antigen is unknown. The data originate from a study of STAT5B mutations in CD4+ large granular lymphocyte leukemia. Whole-study results and caveats: Data were not HLA-matched across samples.

Some clones are missing from TCRdb's copy, which holds only in-frame ones; the method was immunoSEQ multiplex PCR. The data contain 21,000 or so clones, 75% to 85% of them singletons. The germline CDR1 and CDR2 sequences are SNHLY and FYNNEI. This CDR3 has 12 residues. V shed 7 bases and J shed 0 bases, with 7 bases lying between them. Sequenced: CD4+ T cells from blood buffy coats. The V call is TRBV2, the J call TRBJ2-7, with D tentatively TRBD2 (5 bases). The TCR sequence derives from a human donor in good health. The CDR3 here is CASTGSSYEQYF. CDR3 nucleotide sequence: TGTGCCAGCACGGGGAGCTCCTACGAGCAGTACTTC. Full variable domain (outside the CDR3, taken from reference TRBV2 and TRBJ2-7): EPEVTQTPSHQVTQMGQEVILRCVPISNHLYFYWYRQILGQKVEFLVSFYNNEISEKSEIFDDQFSVERPDGSNFTLKIRSTKLEDSAMYFCASTGSSYEQYFGPGTRLTVT.